This T cell receptor beta chain was sequenced for a study of molecular identifiers for immune sequencing clone quantification. On the study more broadly: Replicate RNA came from about 19,000 or 110,000 naive CD8 cells and was split five ways, and four parts were sequenced.

Bulk TCR library preparation followed previously described methods with listed TCR primers. TCRdb re-analysed the PCR reads in MiXCR, keeping a single row per CDR3 protein. The repertoire holds around 100,000 distinct CDR3 sequences, with 36% as singletons. A word on this clonotype: Its antigen is not identified.

The V gene's germline CDR1 is SGHAT and CDR2 FQNNGV. This CDR3 is 14 amino acids long. The V end was cut by 2 bases, the J end by 5 bases, with 10 bases between. Broader study findings: Clones that exceeded 20 RNA copies held over 99% of effector molecules, yet under 1% in naive cells. Barcode-sharing identical TCR molecules could underestimate highly expanded clone sizes.

Specimen: naive CD8+ T cells from blood, with Jurkat cell RNA spiked in. This sample's subset: FACS-sorted CD8+CD4-CCR7+CD45RA+ naive T cells. The source of this sequence is a human donor in good health. Some libraries in this study had Jurkat cell RNA spiked in. The rearrangement uses TRBV11-2 and TRBJ1-5, with no clear D. The CDR3 here is CASSLIVGDQPQHF. CDR3 coding DNA: TGTGCCAGCAGCTTAATCGTTGGGGATCAGCCCCAGCATTTT.